Shown below are 23 T cell receptor beta chains from a single sample sequenced in a study of blood T cell repertoires in COVID-19. Some clones are missing from TCRdb's copy, which holds only in-frame ones; the method was immunoSEQ multiplex PCR. The sample yields about 20,000 clones, around 89% seen once. Specimen: peripheral blood. The receptors come from a human donor in a cohort sampled during active COVID-19.

This clone was observed a single time. The gene calls are TRBV6-1 and TRBJ2-4; TRBD2 aligns across 7 bases. Germline CDR1 and CDR2: MNHNS and SASEGT. The CDR3 runs to 15 residues. V was clipped by 3 bases and J by 7 bases; unmatched bases: 9. Here the CDR3 DNA reads TGTGCCAGCAGTGATCCTTGGGGGGGAGTTAACATTCAGTACTTC. It yields the protein CASSDPWGGVNIQYF.

V and J are TRBV28 and TRBJ2-7; TRBD1 matches at 9 bases. V gave up 6 bases and J gave up 2 bases; unmatched junction bases: 5. Germline values: CDR1 MDHEN, CDR2 SYDVKM. The CDR3 spans 14 residues. The CDR3 nucleotides are TGTGCCAGCAGAACCGGGACAGGGACCTACGAGCAGTACTTC. This gives the protein CASRTGTGTYEQYF. Full variable domain (missing parts from reference TRBV28 and TRBJ2-7): DVKVTQSSRYLVKRTGEKVFLECVQDMDHENMFWYRQDPGLGLRLIYFSYDVKMKEKGDIPEGYSVSREKKERFSLILESASTNQTSMYLCASRTGTGTYEQYFGPGTRLTVT.

V gene TRBV7-8 combines with J gene TRBJ2-5; D remains ambiguous. The CDR3 is 15 residues long. Germline V gene sequence: CDR1 SGHVS, CDR2 FQNEAQ. Trimming took 3 bases from V and 2 from J, leaving 13 bases between them. The CDR3 sequence: CASSFGTGKQETQYF. The CDR3 region has the DNA TGTGCCAGCAGCTTCGGAACGGGTAAACAAGAGACCCAGTACTTC.

V gene TRBV7-3 combines with J gene TRBJ2-1, with a weak D call TRBD2 (6 bases). V lost 3 bases to trimming and J lost 9 bases, with 12 bases between them. The CDR3 runs 13 residues. Per germline, CDR1 SGHTA and CDR2 FQGTGA. The CDR3 DNA reads as TGTGCCAGCAGCTTGGTCGGGAGTGGTGAGCAGTTCTTC. Its translation: CASSLVGSGEQFF.

The chain employs TRBV6-5 and TRBJ2-1; weak D call: TRBD2 (5 bases). Germline loops: CDR1 MNHEY, CDR2 SVGAGI. The CDR3 consists of 13 residues. Trimming took 2 bases from V and 8 from J, leaving 10 bases between them. The chain's CDR3 is CASSYRRLDEQFF. The CDR3 DNA sequence: TGTGCCAGCAGTTACAGGAGGTTAGATGAGCAGTTCTTC.

The chain joins TRBV27 to TRBJ1-2, with 7 bases lining up with TRBD1. The V gene end was trimmed by 6 bases and the J gene end by 4 bases; junction bases not matched to a gene: 11. The CDR3 sequence is 15 residues long. Germline CDR1 reads MNHEY; CDR2 reads SMNVEV (reference sequence). As DNA, the CDR3 is TGTGCCAGCAGCCAGAGACAGGGTCTGGGCTATGGCTACACCTTC. It translates to CASSQRQGLGYGYTF.

This clone was observed a single time. This rearrangement joins TRBV28 to TRBJ1-2, with D uncertain. The ends were cut back, 7 bases at V and 6 bases at J, with 15 bases in the middle. This CDR3 region has 13 residues. Germline values: CDR1 MDHEN, CDR2 SYDVKM. The CDR3: CASNTPPVDGYTF. Written as DNA, the CDR3 is TGTGCCAGCAACACCCCCCCCGTGGATGGCTACACCTTC.

This rearrangement joins TRBV10-1 to TRBJ1-3, with 7 nucleotides matching TRBD1. CDR1 is WNHNN, CDR2 SYGVQD, per germline (reference sequence). This CDR3 spans 19 amino acids. Trimming cost V 3 bases and J 0 bases; bases outside gene matches: 14. DNA of the CDR3: TGCGCCAGCAGTGAACCGGGACAGTACCTACGTAGCTCTGGAAACACCATATATTTT. This encodes CASSEPGQYLRSSGNTIYF.

The V call is TRBV7-9, the J call TRBJ1-3; TRBD1 agrees at 11 bases. This CDR3 region has 13 residues. The V gene end was trimmed by 8 bases and the J gene end by 7 bases; junction bases not matched to a gene: 4. Germline CDR1 is SEHNR and CDR2 is FQNEAQ (reference sequence). The CDR3 sequence: CASGGQGANTIYF. The CDR3 region has the DNA TGTGCCAGCGGTGGACAGGGGGCGAACACCATATATTTT.

This sequence joins TRBV7-3 and TRBJ1-3, with 10 bases aligning to TRBD1. Germline loops: CDR1 SGHTA, CDR2 FQGTGA. The CDR3 loop spans 17 amino acids. V shed 5 bases and J 3 bases; nucleotides not matched to a gene: 10. The CDR3: CASSPTGTGDHGNTIYF. The CDR3 nucleotides read TGTGCCAGCAGCCCCACCGGGACAGGGGATCATGGAAACACCATATATTTT.

The CDR3 spells CASSLGTGGNTEAFF. In DNA form, the CDR3 reads TGTGCCAGCTCACTCGGGACAGGGGGGAACACTGAAGCTTTCTTT. The gene calls are TRBV18 and TRBJ1-1; 11 bases map to TRBD1. Unmatched junction bases numbered 2, after V lost 4 bases and J lost 1 base. The CDR3 covers 15 residues. Per germline, CDR1 KGHSH and CDR2 LQKENI.

Concerning this clone: The sample contains more than one DNA sequence encoding this CDR3. The rearrangement uses TRBV9 and TRBJ2-1; 8 bases are a match to TRBD2. V gave up 2 bases and J gave up 1 base; unmatched junction bases: 2. The CDR3 runs 15 residues. CDR1 is SGDLS and CDR2 is YYNGEE in the germline V gene. CDR3 region: CASSVSGSSYNEQFF. CDR3 bases: TGTGCCAGCAGCGTCAGCGGGAGTTCCTACAATGAGCAGTTCTTC.

This chain links TRBV7-6 with TRBJ2-2; 9 bases map to TRBD1. The CDR3 totals 18 residues. V gave up 2 bases and J gave up 2 bases; unmatched junction bases: 9. Germline V lookup: CDR1 SGHVS, CDR2 FNYEAQ. The CDR3 bases are TGTGCCAGCAGCTTAATGAGCTCGGGACAGGGAAACACCGGGGAGCTGTTTTTT. It encodes CASSLMSSGQGNTGELFF.

The rearrangement links TRBV10-3 to TRBJ1-5, with 7 bases fitting TRBD1. Trimming removed 10 bases from V and 1 base from J; junction bases left unmatched: 13. Germline-derived CDR1 and CDR2 are ENHRY and SYGVKD. The CDR3 is 16 amino acids. CDR3 sequence (DNA): TGTGCCACGGCAGGGACAGCTCGGCCCAGCAATCAGCCCCAGCATTTT. It translates to CATAGTARPSNQPQHF.

V usage is TRBV5-4 and J usage is TRBJ2-7, with unresolved D. CDR1 and CDR2 from the germline V gene are SGHNT and YYREEE (reference sequence). Trimming took 3 bases from V and 5 from J, leaving 12 bases between them. CDR3 length equals 13 residues. The CDR3 here is CASSSHGANEQYF. In DNA, the CDR3 is TGTGCCAGCAGCTCCCACGGAGCTAACGAGCAGTACTTC. Combining the CDR3 with reference TRBV5-4 and TRBJ2-7 gives the whole variable domain ETGVTQSPTHLIKTRGQQVTLRCSSQSGHNTVSWYQQALGQGPQFIFQYYREEENGRGNFPPRFSGLQFPNYSSELNVNALELDDSALYLCASSSHGANEQYFGPGTRLTVT.

The V gene is TRBV7-6, the J gene TRBJ2-5; D gene ambiguous. Trimming took 1 base from V and 5 from J, leaving 5 bases between them. The CDR3 is 12 residues long. Germline values: CDR1 SGHVS, CDR2 FNYEAQ. This CDR3 is CASSLGPETQYF. CDR3 nucleotides: TGTGCCAGCAGCTTAGGGCCGGAGACCCAGTACTTC.

The rearrangement joins TRBV7-6 to TRBJ2-7, with 8 positions matching TRBD1. Trimming at V came to 1 base and at J to 5 bases, leaving 10 bases not matched to a gene. Germline CDR1 is SGHVS and CDR2 is FNYEAQ. There are 16 residues in the CDR3. The CDR3 region has the DNA TGTGCCAGCAGCTTAGGTCTGGGACAGGCATCGCACGAGCAGTACTTC. Amino acid sequence: CASSLGLGQASHEQYF.

The genes are TRBV9 and TRBJ2-3; a possible D gene is TRBD2 (6 bases). The CDR3 is 14 amino acids. The germline V gene has CDR1 SGDLS and CDR2 YYNGEE. V was pared by 0 bases and J by 1 base, with 6 bases between. The CDR3 loop reads CASSVERGTDTQYF. The CDR3 region has the DNA TGTGCCAGCAGCGTAGAGCGGGGCACAGATACGCAGTATTTT.

The V call is TRBV10-3, the J call TRBJ1-1, with 8 bases identical to TRBD1. Unmatched junction bases numbered 10, after V lost 6 bases and J lost 1 base. This CDR3 is 16 amino acids long. Germline V lookup: CDR1 ENHRY, CDR2 SYGVKD. The CDR3 DNA reads as TGTGCCATCAGCCCCGGACAGGGAGAGGGGAACACTGAAGCTTTCTTT. The encoded protein is CAISPGQGEGNTEAFF.

The chain is built from TRBV4-2 and TRBJ2-1, with TRBD2 matching 8 bases. Germline V gene data show CDR1 as LGHNA and CDR2 as YNFKEQ. The CDR3 length is 14 residues. The V and J ends lost 1 base and 8 bases, in that order; junction bases with no gene match: 4. The CDR3 DNA reads TGTGCCAGCAGCCAAGTGGGGCGGGAGGATGAGCAGTTCTTC. Translated, it gives CASSQVGREDEQFF.

The chain links TRBV27 to TRBJ2-1; unclear D gene. This CDR3 is built from 12 residues. Germline lookup yields CDR1 MNHEY and CDR2 SMNVEV (reference sequence). Trimming took off 3 bases at V and 7 bases at J, with 7 bases between the two ends. The CDR3 is CASSLSINEQFF. CDR3 bases: TGTGCCAGCAGTTTGAGTATTAATGAGCAGTTCTTC.

This clone came up a few times. This rearrangement joins TRBV2 to TRBJ1-6, with TRBD1 as a possible D gene (6 bases). Trimming stripped 2 bases from V and 10 bases from J, with 12 bases between. This CDR3 contains 14 residues. Germline V CDR1 and CDR2: SNHLY, FYNNEI. The DNA for the CDR3 is TGTGCCAGCAGTGAAAGGAAGGGGGGGTCACCCCTCCACTTT. This translates into CASSERKGGSPLHF.

This clone was observed a few times. The chain has TRBV24-1 and TRBJ2-3, with a tentative D call TRBD2 (6 bases). The germline gives CDR1 KGHDR, CDR2 SFDVKD. The CDR3 runs to 13 residues. Trimming took 9 bases from V and 12 from J, leaving 21 bases between them. The chain's CDR3 is CATSRVGSSGQYF. The CDR3 DNA follows: TGTGCCACCTCCCGGGTCGGGAGCTCAGGACAGTATTTT.